The 16 T cell receptor beta chains below all came from one sample that was sequenced in a study of T cells after yellow fever vaccination. TCRdb independently ran MiXCR on the 5' RACE reads; one entry per CDR3 protein. The sample includes around 610,000 distinct CDR3 sequences, about 13% of them seen just once. This material consisted of PBMCs, taken on the day of the yellow fever booster vaccination. The receptors were gathered from a man between 25 and 39 years old who received the YFV17D yellow fever vaccine.

V is TRBV7-8 and J is TRBJ2-3, with D perhaps TRBD1 (5 bases). This CDR3 contains 17 residues. With 1 base removed from V and 0 bases from J, the gap between germline ends came to 14 bases. CDR1 and CDR2 from the germline V gene are SGHVS and FQNEAQ. The CDR3 nucleotides read TGTGCCAGCAGCTTAGGGCTTGGACAACGGAGCACAGATACGCAGTATTTT. Its translation: CASSLGLGQRSTDTQYF.

This clonotype was picked up many times. The chain has TRBV20-1 and TRBJ1-4, with 7 bases lining up with TRBD1. Trimming at V came to 4 bases and at J to 8 bases, leaving 7 bases not matched to a gene. CDR1 is DFQATT and CDR2 is SNEGSKA in the germline V gene (reference sequence). There are 13 residues in the CDR3. The chain's CDR3 is CSATDREGEKLFF. In nucleotides, the CDR3 is TGCAGTGCTACCGACAGGGAGGGGGAAAAACTGTTTTTT.

The sample holds a few counts of this clonotype. The chain employs TRBV7-8 and TRBJ2-3; 9 bases are a match to TRBD2. V was pared by 1 base and J by 3 bases, with 5 bases of the junction left unmatched. The germline gives CDR1 SGHVS, CDR2 FQNEAQ. The CDR3 totals 16 residues. CDR3 nucleotides: TGTGCCAGCAGCTTAGAGGGCGGGAGGGCAACAGATACGCAGTATTTT. Its protein product is CASSLEGGRATDTQYF. The full variable domain, rest sourced from reference TRBV7-8 and TRBJ2-3, is GAGVSQSPRYKVAKRGQDVALRCDPISGHVSLFWYQQALGQGPEFLTYFQNEAQLDKSGLPSDRFFAERPEGSVSTLKIQRTQQEDSAVYLCASSLEGGRATDTQYFGPGTRLTVL.

The CDR3 reads CASGHGYEQYF. The CDR3 nucleotides read TGTGCCAGCGGCCACGGATACGAGCAGTACTTC. The rearrangement links TRBV7-9 to TRBJ2-7; D gene uncertain. V lost 8 bases and J 4 bases, leaving 9 bases between the germline ends. This CDR3 spans 11 amino acids. CDR1 is SEHNR, CDR2 FQNEAQ, per germline (reference sequence).

This clonotype was seen just once. The J gene is TRBJ2-5, the V gene TRBV19; 10 positions agree with TRBD2. The V and J ends lost 6 bases and 7 bases, in that order; junction bases with no gene match: 5. Germline values: CDR1 LNHDA, CDR2 SQIVND (reference sequence). The CDR3 has 13 amino acids. The CDR3 DNA follows: TGTGCCAGTAGGCTAGCGGGAGACGTGACCCAGTACTTC. Translating it yields CASRLAGDVTQYF.

This clonotype has only a few counts. The chain recombines TRBV28 with TRBJ1-5, with 9 bases matching TRBD1. The germline CDR1 and CDR2 sequences are MDHEN and SYDVKM. The V segment lost 6 bases and the J segment 8 bases; nucleotides outside the gene matches: 8. This CDR3 is 14 amino acids long. The CDR3 protein is CASSTGQGKKPQHF. As DNA, the CDR3 is TGTGCCAGCAGCACTGGACAGGGGAAGAAGCCCCAGCATTTT.

This chain uses TRBV5-3 with TRBJ2-7; TRBD1 is a possible D gene (6 bases). TRBV5-3 counts as an open reading frame of uncertain function. The V gene lost 2 bases and the J gene lost 5 bases, with 11 bases spanning the gap. The CDR3 has 13 amino acids. This CDR3 reads CARSFTPGDEQYF. The CDR3 region has the DNA TGTGCCAGAAGCTTCACGCCAGGGGACGAGCAGTACTTC.

The CDR3 loop is CAAGSGLLNEQFF. In nucleotides, the CDR3 is TGCGCAGCTGGCAGCGGCCTCTTGAATGAGCAGTTCTTC. This chain links TRBV10-2 with TRBJ2-1; a possible D gene is TRBD2 (5 bases). The CDR3 covers 13 residues. Germline lookup yields CDR1 WSHSY and CDR2 SAAADI.

In DNA, the CDR3 is TGCGCCAGCAGCTACCGGGTACCCGGACAGGGGGCTGAGACTGAAGCTTTCTTT. It is translated as CASSYRVPGQGAETEAFF. The chain employs TRBV5-1 and TRBJ1-1; TRBD1 aligns across 11 bases. Trimming took 3 bases from V and 5 from J; bases not matched to a gene: 15. Germline V CDR1 and CDR2: SGHRS, YFSETQ. The CDR3 length is 18 residues.

This sequence joins TRBV30 and TRBJ1-5; D call uncertain. The CDR3 has 14 amino acids. V was cut by 5 bases and J by 4 bases, with 15 bases left in between. Germline V gene data show CDR1 as GTSNPN and CDR2 as SVGIG (reference sequence). CDR3 amino acids: CAWSVGPGNQPQHF. The CDR3 nucleotides are TGTGCCTGGTCGGTGGGCCCGGGGAATCAGCCCCAGCATTTT.

The table lists this clonotype with many counts. This CDR3 reads CAWNKGVLPYNEQFF. CDR3 nucleotides: TGTGCCTGGAATAAGGGGGTTCTACCCTACAATGAGCAGTTCTTC. This chain joins TRBV30 and TRBJ2-1; D possibly corresponds to TRBD1 (6 bases). Looked up from germline, CDR1 is GTSNPN and CDR2 is SVGIG (reference sequence). V lost 4 bases, J lost 2 bases, and 15 bases lay in between. The CDR3 is 15 residues long.

The chain combines TRBV5-6 with TRBJ2-6; D unresolved. V gave up 4 bases and J gave up 2 bases, with 13 bases separating them. The CDR3 extends over 16 amino acids. Per germline, CDR1 SGHDT and CDR2 YYEEEE. The chain's CDR3 is CASSLTEFTGANVLTF. The CDR3 nucleotides read TGTGCCAGCAGCCTGACGGAGTTCACTGGGGCCAACGTCCTGACTTTC.

This clonotype was seen only a few times. The V gene is TRBV12-3 or TRBV12-4, the J gene TRBJ2-4; 9 bases are a match to TRBD1. This CDR3 comprises 15 residues. With 8 bases clipped from V and 4 bases from J, the junction kept 9 bases outside the gene matches. The CDR3 DNA sequence: TGTGCCAGCGGAACTGCCGGGACAGGGAAAAACATTCAGTACTTC. Translated: CASGTAGTGKNIQYF.

This clonotype has a handful of counts. The rearrangement uses TRBV20-1 and TRBJ2-1; TRBD2 matches at 7 bases. CDR3 length equals 13 residues. From germline, CDR1 is DFQATT and CDR2 SNEGSKA (reference sequence). Trimming removed 6 bases from V and 5 bases from J; junction bases left unmatched: 7. CDR3 amino acids: CSASTTSHNEQFF. The DNA of the CDR3 is TGCAGTGCCAGCACGACTAGCCACAATGAGCAGTTCTTC.

Only a few counts were recorded for this clonotype. The rearrangement links TRBV20-1 to TRBJ1-4; unclear D gene. Per germline, CDR1 DFQATT and CDR2 SNEGSKA (reference sequence). The V and J ends lost 0 bases and 5 bases respectively, with 19 bases between them. This CDR3 is built from 17 residues. CDR3 nucleotide sequence: TGCAGTGCTAGAGATTATCGGCCCGGGAGTACAAATGAAAAACTGTTTTTT. Its protein is CSARDYRPGSTNEKLFF.

This clonotype appeared many times. J is TRBJ1-2 and V is TRBV7-2; the D gene is possibly TRBD1 (5 bases). CDR3 length equals 13 residues. CDR1 is SGHTA and CDR2 is FQGNSA in the germline V gene. V lost 6 bases and J lost 2, with 10 bases in between. Here the CDR3 DNA reads TGTGCCAGCAGACGGGACGGAAACTATGGCTACACCTTC. It translates to CASRRDGNYGYTF.